This T cell receptor beta chain derives from a study of blood T cell repertoires in COVID-19 (dated by TCRdb to the early 2020s). At the level of the whole study: The collaborator samples originated in the United States, Italy and Spain and spanned the acute and convalescent phases of COVID-19. A de-identified subject ID, COVID-19 status, age in years and sex were almost always included in the sample metadata. Subjects who had been exposed to COVID-19, were actively infected with it, or had recovered from it provided the deeply sampled blood TCRbeta repertoires that made up the dataset. The repertoires were released in a freely available public database meant as a resource for research on the immune response to SARS-CoV-2. HLA class I and class II types, where available, came from metadata supplied by the sample provider rather than from assay-based typing. The material from the prospective study consisted of cDNA or gDNA derived from T cells, B-cell-depleted T cells, or PBMCs. Samples came from the ongoing ImmuneRACE study (first 160 participants) plus 1,254 subjects from 6 global collaborators. What the work shows at the level of the full study, not this receptor alone: Clinical and demographic metadata were provided uncurated, with the amount varying by source and participant.

The collaborating institutions used their own protocols to collect whole blood in K2EDTA tubes. Collaborator samples were shipped for TCRbeta analysis as frozen whole blood, isolated PBMCs, or DNA extracted from either sample type. The immunoSEQ Assay, a bias-controlled multiplex PCR, was used to amplify TCRbeta CDR3 regions from genomic DNA. Processing in the source paper ran as follows. The number of nucleated cells in each sample was estimated by amplification of reference gene primers within the assay. To quantify the absolute abundance of each unique TCRbeta CDR3 rearrangement, sequence reads were collapsed and filtered. For each sample, productive Simpson clonality was calculated as the square root of Simpson's diversity index across productive rearrangements. TCRdb carries this immuneACCESS record with in-frame sequences only. Its versions omit some clonotypes, under half of them owing to an unresolved V gene in the studies checked, with the rest unexplained. That table is the source of V, J and clone size, and D and trimming were worked out from the DNA. The sample profile shows 50,000 or so clones; 75% to 80% of them were found once. In total, the top ten clones hold around 20% of the sample.

To note about this clone: Its antigen is currently not known. No base quality information exists; no much larger clone differs at one position.

V is shortened by 1 base, J by 1 base, and the region joining them spans 4 bases. There are 12 amino acids in the CDR3, from cysteine to phenylalanine inclusive. The entry retains the CDR3 DNA only, 36 bases that are in frame from base 1. According to the germline V gene (reference sequence), CDR1 reads GTSNPN and CDR2 reads SVGIG. This receptor was taken from a human donor with active or convalescent COVID-19. The donor label of this sample is uncertain. Source material: peripheral blood. The chain couples TRBV30 to TRBJ1-2; the D gene assignment is ambiguous. The CDR3: CAWSDNNYGYTF. DNA sequence: TGTGCCTGGAGTGACAATAACTATGGCTACACCTTC.